Detailed here is one TCR beta chain. What it binds is not known. The record originates from a study of cytomegalovirus exposure and HLA in healthy donors. Across the study: The study's early data release held around 85 million unique TCRs from HLA-typed donors.

Germline CDR1 is SGHDT and CDR2 is YYEEEE. The CDR3 sequence is 14 residues long. Trimming took 1 base from V and 4 from J, leaving 12 bases between them. Notes on the study in general: Testing in vitro showed a few CMV-associated chains specific for CMV antigens. The study listed about 150 cytomegalovirus-associated TCR beta chains. Earlier analysis looked at TCR beta V segments, and most were productive about 90% or about 30% of the time.

PCR used 60 Vbeta primers and 13 Jbeta primers. Assay used: immunoSEQ multiplex PCR; TCRdb lists only in-frame clones, some missing. Of 200,000 to 250,000 clones in the sample, more than 65% were seen once. This rearrangement joins TRBV5-6 to TRBJ2-7, with D uncertain. Input material: PBMCs. The TCR originated in a woman between 25 and 40 years old in good health and CMV-seronegative. The CDR3 protein is CASSLQDYLYEQYF. The CDR3 DNA sequence: TGTGCCAGCAGCTTGCAGGATTACCTTTACGAGCAGTACTTC.